The T cell receptor (beta chain) under discussion was sequenced for a study of cytomegalovirus exposure and HLA in healthy donors. In the case of this clone: Its antigen is unidentified.

Study outcomes and limitations: In an earlier analysis, about 87% or about 30%: the productive usage of most TCR beta V segments. Presence/absence analyses took donor sequencing depth as roughly uniform. Using the classifier, cytomegalovirus status was reportedly diagnosed with high specificity and sensitivity. Rarity held for most TCR sequences, but there were some public TCRs that occurred in many donors.

The PCR was carried out with 60 Vbeta primers and 13 Jbeta primers. Profiling relied on immunoSEQ multiplex PCR, and the TCRdb table lists in-frame clones only, not all of them. The sample data list over 100,000 clones. The receptor was derived from a woman between 40 and 55 years old in good health and CMV-seropositive. The sequencing input was PBMCs.

The CDR3 coding sequence is TGTGCCAGCAGCTTCTCAGGGAGGAATGAGCAGTTCTTC. This sequence encodes CASSFSGRNEQFF. The chain has TRBV7-3 and TRBJ2-1; maybe TRBD2 (6 bases). Germline CDR1 and CDR2: SGHTA and FQGTGA. The CDR3 covers 13 residues. Trimming took off 3 bases at V and 7 bases at J, with 10 bases between the two ends. Drawing the rest from reference TRBV7-3 and TRBJ2-1, the complete variable domain is GAGVSQTPSNKVTEKGKYVELRCDPISGHTALYWYRQSLGQGPEFLIYFQGTGAADDSGLPNDRFFAVRPEGSVSTLKIQRTERGDSAVYLCASSFSGRNEQFFGPGTRLTVL.